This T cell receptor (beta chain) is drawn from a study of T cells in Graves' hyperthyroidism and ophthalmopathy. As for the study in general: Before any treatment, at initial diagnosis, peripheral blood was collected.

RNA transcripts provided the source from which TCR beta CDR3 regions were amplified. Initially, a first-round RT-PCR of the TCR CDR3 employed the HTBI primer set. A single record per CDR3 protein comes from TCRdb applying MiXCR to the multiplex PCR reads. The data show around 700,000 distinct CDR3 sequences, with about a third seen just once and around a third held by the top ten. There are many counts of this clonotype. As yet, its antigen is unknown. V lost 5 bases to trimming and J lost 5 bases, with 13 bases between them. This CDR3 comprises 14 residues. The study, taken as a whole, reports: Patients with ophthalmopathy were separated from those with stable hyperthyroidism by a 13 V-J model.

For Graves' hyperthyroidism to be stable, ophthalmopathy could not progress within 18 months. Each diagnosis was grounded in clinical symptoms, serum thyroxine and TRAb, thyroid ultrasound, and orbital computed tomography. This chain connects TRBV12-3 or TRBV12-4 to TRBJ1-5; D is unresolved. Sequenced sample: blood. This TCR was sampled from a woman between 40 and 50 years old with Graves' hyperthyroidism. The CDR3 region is CASSDWTGDQPQHF. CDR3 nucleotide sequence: TGTGCCAGCAGTGACTGGACGGGAGATCAGCCCCAGCATTTT.